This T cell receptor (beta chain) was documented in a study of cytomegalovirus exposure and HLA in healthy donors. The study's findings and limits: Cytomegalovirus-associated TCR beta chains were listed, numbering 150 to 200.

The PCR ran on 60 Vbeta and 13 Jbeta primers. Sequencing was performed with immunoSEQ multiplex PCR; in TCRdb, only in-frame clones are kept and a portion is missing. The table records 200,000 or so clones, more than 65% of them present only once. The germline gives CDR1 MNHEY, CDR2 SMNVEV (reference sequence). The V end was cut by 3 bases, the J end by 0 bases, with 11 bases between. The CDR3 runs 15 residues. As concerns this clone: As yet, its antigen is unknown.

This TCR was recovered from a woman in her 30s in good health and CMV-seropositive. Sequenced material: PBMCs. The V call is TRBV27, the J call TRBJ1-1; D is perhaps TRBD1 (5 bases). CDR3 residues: CASSFYPGLNTEAFF. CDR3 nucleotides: TGTGCCAGCAGTTTTTATCCAGGGTTGAACACTGAAGCTTTCTTT.